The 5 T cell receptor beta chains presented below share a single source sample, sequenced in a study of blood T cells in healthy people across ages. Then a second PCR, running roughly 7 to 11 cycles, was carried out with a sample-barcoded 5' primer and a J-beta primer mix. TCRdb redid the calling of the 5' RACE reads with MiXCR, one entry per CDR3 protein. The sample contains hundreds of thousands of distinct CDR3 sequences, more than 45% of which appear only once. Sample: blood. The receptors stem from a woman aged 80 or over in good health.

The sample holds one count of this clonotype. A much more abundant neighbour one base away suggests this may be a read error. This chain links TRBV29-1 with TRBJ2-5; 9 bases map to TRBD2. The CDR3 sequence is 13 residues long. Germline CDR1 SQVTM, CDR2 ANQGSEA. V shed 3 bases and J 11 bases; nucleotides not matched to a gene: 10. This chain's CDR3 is CSVEAGGGNEQYF. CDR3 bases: TGCAGCGTTGAGGCGGGAGGGGGAAATGAGCAGTACTTC.

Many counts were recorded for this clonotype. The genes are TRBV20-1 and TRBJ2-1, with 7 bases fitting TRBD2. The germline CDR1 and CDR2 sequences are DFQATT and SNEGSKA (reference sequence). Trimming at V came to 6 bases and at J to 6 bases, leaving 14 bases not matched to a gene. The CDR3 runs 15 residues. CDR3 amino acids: CSAPTPSGLSNEQFF. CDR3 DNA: TGCAGTGCACCAACGCCTAGCGGTCTTTCCAATGAGCAGTTCTTC.

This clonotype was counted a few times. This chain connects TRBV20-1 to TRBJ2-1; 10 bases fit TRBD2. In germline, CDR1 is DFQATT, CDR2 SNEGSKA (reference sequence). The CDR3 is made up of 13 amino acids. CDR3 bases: TGCAGCTTTGTTCGGACTAGCGGCAATGAGCAGTTCTTC. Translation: CSFVRTSGNEQFF.

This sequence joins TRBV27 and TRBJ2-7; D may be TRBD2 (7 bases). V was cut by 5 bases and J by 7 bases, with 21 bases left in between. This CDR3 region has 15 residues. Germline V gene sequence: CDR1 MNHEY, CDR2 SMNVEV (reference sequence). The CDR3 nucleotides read TGTGCCAGCAGTCCCCGATGGGGAGGGGGTAGTGAGCAGTACTTC. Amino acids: CASSPRWGGGSEQYF.

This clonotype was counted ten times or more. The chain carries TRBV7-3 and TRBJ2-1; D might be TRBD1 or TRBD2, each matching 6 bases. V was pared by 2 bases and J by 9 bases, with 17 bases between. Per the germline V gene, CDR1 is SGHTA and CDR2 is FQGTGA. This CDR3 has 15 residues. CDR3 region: CASSLQLTRGGEQFF. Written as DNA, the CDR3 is TGTGCCAGCAGCTTACAGCTGACTAGAGGGGGTGAGCAGTTCTTC.